What follows describes a single T cell receptor (beta chain). The antigen remains undetermined. The repertoire was sequenced with immunoSEQ multiplex PCR; TCRdb's copy has only in-frame clones and lacks some. The repertoire holds approximately 95,000 clones, with roughly two thirds as singletons. This sample was taken from a study of shared clonotypes between healthy human individuals. About the research overall: Every donor yielded three CD4 naive, three CD4 memory, two CD8 naive and one CD8 memory plate. Study findings and constraints: The study sampled only blood, and tissue repertoires likely differ.

Germline assignment: CDR1 MNHEY and CDR2 SMNVEV (reference sequence). CDR3 length: 13 residues. The germline V and J ends were trimmed by 2 bases and 3 bases, with 5 bases remaining between them. Healthy adults negative for HIV, lacking recent acute infections or vaccinations, served as donors. The sequence was obtained from a man aged 25 to 45 in good health. The V gene is TRBV27, the J gene TRBJ2-1; D gene ambiguous. Sequencing was performed on memory CD8+ T cells sorted from blood. Subset reported: CD45RO+ cells pooled with CCR7-negative TemRA cells. The CDR3 reads CASSLQLYNEQFF. The DNA for the CDR3 is TGTGCCAGCAGTTTACAACTCTACAATGAGCAGTTCTTC.